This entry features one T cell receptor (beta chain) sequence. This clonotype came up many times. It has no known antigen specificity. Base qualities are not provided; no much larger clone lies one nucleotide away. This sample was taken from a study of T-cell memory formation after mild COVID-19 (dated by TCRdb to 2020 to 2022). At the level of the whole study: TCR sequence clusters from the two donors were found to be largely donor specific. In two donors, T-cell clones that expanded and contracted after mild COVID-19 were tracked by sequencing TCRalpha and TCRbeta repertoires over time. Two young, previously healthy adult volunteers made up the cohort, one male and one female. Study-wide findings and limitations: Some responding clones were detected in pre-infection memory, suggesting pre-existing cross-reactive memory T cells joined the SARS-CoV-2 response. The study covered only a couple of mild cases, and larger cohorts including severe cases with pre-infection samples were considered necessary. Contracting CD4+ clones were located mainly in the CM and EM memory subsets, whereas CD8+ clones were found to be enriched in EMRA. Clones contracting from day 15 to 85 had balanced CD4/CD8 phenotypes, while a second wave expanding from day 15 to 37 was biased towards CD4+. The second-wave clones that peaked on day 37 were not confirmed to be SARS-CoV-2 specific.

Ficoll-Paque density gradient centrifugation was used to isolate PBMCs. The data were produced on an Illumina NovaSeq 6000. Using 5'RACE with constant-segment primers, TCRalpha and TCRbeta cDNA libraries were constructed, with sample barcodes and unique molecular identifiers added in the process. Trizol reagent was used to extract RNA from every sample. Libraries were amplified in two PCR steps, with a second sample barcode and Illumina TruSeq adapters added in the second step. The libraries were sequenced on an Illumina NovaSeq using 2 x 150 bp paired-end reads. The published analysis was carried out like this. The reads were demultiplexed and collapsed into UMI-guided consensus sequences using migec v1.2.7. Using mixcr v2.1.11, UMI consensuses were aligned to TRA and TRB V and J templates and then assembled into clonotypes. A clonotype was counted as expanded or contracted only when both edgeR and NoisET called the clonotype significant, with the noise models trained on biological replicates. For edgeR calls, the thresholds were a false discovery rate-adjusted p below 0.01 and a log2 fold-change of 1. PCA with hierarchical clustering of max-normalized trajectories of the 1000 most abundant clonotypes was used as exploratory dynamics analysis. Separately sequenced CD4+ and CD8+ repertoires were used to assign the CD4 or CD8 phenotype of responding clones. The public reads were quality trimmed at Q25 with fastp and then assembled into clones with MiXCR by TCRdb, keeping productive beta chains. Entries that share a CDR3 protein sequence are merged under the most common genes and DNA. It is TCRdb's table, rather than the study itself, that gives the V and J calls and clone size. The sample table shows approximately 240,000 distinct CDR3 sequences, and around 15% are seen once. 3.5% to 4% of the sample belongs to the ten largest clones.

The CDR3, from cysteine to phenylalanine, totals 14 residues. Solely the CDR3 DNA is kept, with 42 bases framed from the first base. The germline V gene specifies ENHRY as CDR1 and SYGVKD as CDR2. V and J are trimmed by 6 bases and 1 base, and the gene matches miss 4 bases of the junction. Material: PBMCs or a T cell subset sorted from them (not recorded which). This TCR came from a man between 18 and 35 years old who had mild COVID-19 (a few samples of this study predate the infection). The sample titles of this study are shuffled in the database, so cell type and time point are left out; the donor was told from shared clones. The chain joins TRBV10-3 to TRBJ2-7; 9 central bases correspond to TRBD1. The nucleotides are TGTGCCATCAGGGGGGGACAGGGATCCTACGAGCAGTACTTC. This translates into CAIRGGQGSYEQYF.